This T cell receptor beta chain was sequenced during a study of blood T cell repertoires in COVID-19. Clones were sequenced by immunoSEQ multiplex PCR, and TCRdb holds only the in-frame ones, with some missing. The sample shows 90,000 to 120,000 clones, over 60% of them seen only once. Germline V lookup: CDR1 MNHEY, CDR2 SMNVEV (reference sequence). This CDR3 is built from 18 residues. The V segment lost 5 bases and the J segment 6 bases; nucleotides outside the gene matches: 18. The gene calls are TRBV27 and TRBJ1-2; 10 positions agree with TRBD1. The sequenced sample was peripheral blood. The sequence was collected from a man in his 70s with acute or convalescent COVID-19. For the CDR3, the DNA is TGTGCCAGCAGTCTGCGTAGGGGACAGGGGATTAAGACGAATGGCTACACCTTC. Its translation: CASSLRRGQGIKTNGYTF.